These T cell receptor beta chains were read from a single sample in a study of blood T cell repertoires in COVID-19. Produced via immunoSEQ multiplex PCR; TCRdb's table is partial and in-frame only. Of just over 300,000 clones listed, around 90% are singletons. The sequenced sample was peripheral blood. The receptors originated from a man aged 18 to 30 with active or convalescent COVID-19. Each CDR3 is given with its conserved first and last residue. The D gene is left open where the match is weak. The size field is filled for only some rows; it gives once, few, many or a size class.

V,size,J,length,D,CDR3,DNA
TRBV18,few,TRBJ2-7,15,TRBD2,CASSHRTSGSYEQYF,TGTGCCAGCTCCCACAGGACTAGCGGGTCCTACGAGCAGTACTTC
TRBV6-6,.,TRBJ2-7,16,TRBD2,CASSLRLAGGQGEQYF,TGTGCCAGCAGTCTTAGACTAGCGGGAGGGCAGGGCGAGCAGTACTTC
TRBV19,.,TRBJ2-5,16,TRBD1,CASSHGQETYQETQYF,TGTGCCAGTAGTCACGGACAGGAGACGTACCAAGAGACCCAGTACTTC
TRBV27,.,TRBJ1-5,14,TRBD1,CASSPGTGYQPQHF,TGTGCCAGCAGTCCCGGGACAGGGTATCAGCCCCAGCATTTT
TRBV11-2,.,TRBJ1-1,13,.,CASSSLRLPEAFF,TGTGCCAGCAGCTCTTTGCGGTTACCGGAAGCTTTCTTT
TRBV3-1/TRBV3-2,.,TRBJ2-7,16,TRBD2,CASSQGSGGPPYEQYF,TGTGCCAGCAGCCAAGGTTCGGGAGGGCCCCCCTACGAGCAGTACTTC
TRBV9,.,TRBJ2-2,16,TRBD2,CASSPGLAGNTGELFF,TGTGCCAGCAGCCCGGGACTAGCGGGGAACACCGGGGAGCTGTTTTTT
TRBV10-3,once,TRBJ2-7,13,.,CAISVKIHYEQYF,TGTGCCATCAGTGTGAAGATACACTACGAGCAGTACTTC
TRBV6-2/TRBV6-3,.,TRBJ2-7,14,.,CASSLDRRLNEQYF,TGTGCCAGCAGCCTAGACAGGAGACTCAACGAGCAGTACTTC
TRBV6-5,once,TRBJ2-5,14,TRBD1,CASTYDRGQETQYF,TGTGCCAGCACCTACGACAGGGGCCAAGAGACCCAGTACTTC
TRBV3-1/TRBV3-2,.,TRBJ2-2,17,TRBD2,CASSQPGLAGGFGELFF,TGTGCCAGCAGCCAGCCCGGACTAGCGGGGGGCTTTGGGGAGCTGTTTTTT
TRBV7-8,.,TRBJ2-1,16,.,CASSRAQATRPDEQFF,TGTGCCAGCAGCCGGGCCCAGGCCACCAGGCCCGATGAGCAGTTCTTC
TRBV19,.,TRBJ1-2,14,TRBD1,CASSPRDREYGYTF,TGTGCCAGTAGCCCCCGGGACAGGGAGTATGGCTACACCTTC
TRBV5-1,.,TRBJ2-2,19,TRBD2,CASSEPGLVSPVNTGELFF,TGCGCCAGCAGCGAGCCGGGACTAGTCTCACCAGTAAACACCGGGGAGCTGTTTTTT
TRBV27,.,TRBJ1-1,16,TRBD1,CASSTTTGKPDTEAFF,TGTGCCAGCAGTACGACGACAGGGAAGCCCGACACTGAAGCTTTCTTT
TRBV10-1,few,TRBJ1-4,13,.,CASSRGLNEKLFF,TGCGCCAGCAGCCGGGGGTTAAATGAAAAACTGTTTTTT
TRBV29-1,.,TRBJ1-1,12,TRBD1,CSATTGTGEAFF,TGCAGCGCTACCACCGGGACAGGTGAAGCTTTCTTT
TRBV19,.,TRBJ2-1,15,TRBD2,CASGNSGRFNNEQFF,TGTGCCAGTGGGAATAGCGGGAGGTTTAACAATGAGCAGTTCTTC